The rows below give T cell receptor beta chains drawn from one sample of a study of circulating and synovial CD4+ cells in juvenile arthritis. Assay used: immunoSEQ multiplex PCR; TCRdb lists only in-frame clones, some missing. The sample records tens of thousands of clones, 90% to 95% being singletons. Material for sequencing was CD4+ T cells from blood. Source of these receptors: a human donor with juvenile idiopathic arthritis. Each CDR3 is given with its conserved first and last residue. A D gene is named only where the DNA matches it firmly. Size is stated for part of the rows, as once, few or many counts, or as a class when the clone is expanded.

>TRBV11-2|TRBJ2-1|-|-
CASSHTVGRGRSYNEQFF
TGTGCCAGCAGCCATACAGTCGGGCGGGGGCGATCCTACAATGAGCAGTTCTTC
>TRBV27|TRBJ2-1|-|TRBD2
CASRSGGTNNEQFF
TGTGCCAGCAGGAGCGGGGGGACCAACAATGAGCAGTTCTTC
>TRBV19|TRBJ1-1|-|TRBD1
CASTLGTGLLSGTEAFF
TGTGCCAGTACCCTCGGGACAGGGTTATTATCGGGGACTGAAGCTTTCTTT
>TRBV18|TRBJ1-6|few|-
CASSPGERSPLHF
TGTGCCAGCTCACCAGGGGAGCGTTCACCCCTCCACTTT
>TRBV5-1|TRBJ1-1|-|-
CASSLATGLNTEAFF
TGCGCCAGCAGCTTGGCCACAGGGCTGAACACTGAAGCTTTCTTT
>TRBV6-1|TRBJ2-5|-|TRBD2
CASATSARWETQYF
TGTGCCAGTGCGACTAGCGCCAGATGGGAGACCCAGTACTTC
>TRBV19|TRBJ1-1|-|-
CASSIGTEAFF
TGTGCCAGTAGCATCGGCACTGAAGCTTTCTTT
>TRBV6-5|TRBJ2-7|-|-
CASRAGHRKTYEQYF
TGTGCCAGCAGAGCCGGTCACAGGAAAACCTACGAGCAGTACTTC
>TRBV5-4|TRBJ2-2|-|-
CASSTTFGAGPANTGELFF
TGTGCCAGCAGCACGACTTTCGGTGCGGGCCCCGCGAACACCGGGGAGCTGTTTTTT
>TRBV15|TRBJ1-4|-|-
CATSRELTGNEKLFF
TGTGCCACCAGCAGAGAGTTGACAGGAAATGAAAAACTGTTTTTT
>TRBV5-4|TRBJ1-2|once|-
CASIPGGGPQRGYTF
TGTGCCAGCATCCCGGGAGGGGGACCTCAGAGGGGCTACACCTTC
>TRBV4-3|TRBJ1-6|-|-
CASSHGPPGDSYNSPLHF
TGCGCCAGCAGCCACGGCCCCCCAGGGGACTCCTATAATTCACCCCTCCACTTT
>TRBV6-6|TRBJ2-5|-|TRBD2
CASSALAGEWETQYF
TGTGCCAGCAGTGCACTAGCGGGGGAGTGGGAGACCCAGTACTTC
>TRBV27|TRBJ2-5|-|-
CASSLSQAGSKTQYF
TGTGCCAGCAGCCTATCTCAGGCAGGGTCAAAGACCCAGTACTTC
>TRBV5-5|TRBJ2-3|-|TRBD2
CASSLVGGGVNTDTQYF
TGTGCCAGCAGCTTGGTCGGCGGGGGGGTAAACACAGATACGCAGTATTTT
>TRBV14|TRBJ1-1|-|-
CASSHRGWYTEAFF
TGTGCCAGCAGCCACAGGGGATGGTACACTGAAGCTTTCTTT
>TRBV7-2|TRBJ2-1|-|TRBD2
CASSLGRGGYNEQFF
TGTGCCAGCAGCTTAGGGCGGGGGGGCTACAATGAGCAGTTCTTC
>TRBV9|TRBJ2-1|-|TRBD2
CASSVSGGLHNEQFF
TGTGCCAGCAGCGTTAGCGGGGGGCTCCACAATGAGCAGTTCTTC
>TRBV6-1|TRBJ2-7|-|TRBD2
CASRTSGGAYEQYF
TGTGCCAGCAGGACTAGCGGGGGGGCCTACGAGCAGTACTTC
>TRBV7-8|TRBJ1-5|once|-
CAGRSGVSNQPQHF
TGTGCCGGCAGATCAGGGGTTAGCAATCAGCCCCAGCATTTT
>TRBV11-2|TRBJ1-1|-|-
CASSSAGEAFF
TGTGCCAGCAGCTCGGCAGGCGAAGCTTTCTTT
>TRBV4-3|TRBJ1-5|once|TRBD1
CASSQVAGTGHNQPQHF
TGCGCCAGCAGCCAAGTGGCCGGGACAGGGCACAATCAGCCCCAGCATTTT
>TRBV15|TRBJ1-5|-|-
CATSRAGSNQPQHF
TGTGCCACCAGCAGAGCCGGTAGCAATCAGCCCCAGCATTTT
>TRBV7-2|TRBJ1-4|-|TRBD1
CASSLTGGAGEKLFF
TGTGCCAGCAGCCTAACAGGGGGCGCTGGAGAAAAACTGTTTTTT
>TRBV11-3|TRBJ2-5|-|TRBD2
CASSLGTSRDQETQYF
TGTGCCAGCAGCTTGGGGACTAGCCGAGACCAAGAGACCCAGTACTTC
>TRBV11-2|TRBJ1-2|-|TRBD1
CASSPSAGTGLYGYTF
TGTGCCAGCAGCCCCTCTGCCGGGACAGGTCTTTATGGCTACACCTTC
>TRBV15|TRBJ2-7|-|-
CATSRERMTGYEQYF
TGTGCCACCAGCAGAGAAAGAATGACAGGCTACGAGCAGTACTTC
>TRBV21-1|TRBJ2-3|-|-
CASKDSYDTDTQYF
TGTGCCAGCAAAGACTCCTACGACACAGATACGCAGTATTTT
>TRBV2|TRBJ1-5|-|-
CASTLQGGNQPQHF
TGTGCCAGCACCTTACAGGGCGGTAATCAGCCCCAGCATTTT
>TRBV5-5|TRBJ1-2|-|TRBD1
CASSLGTGNYGYTF
TGTGCCAGCAGCTTGGGGACAGGGAACTATGGCTACACCTTC
>TRBV7-2|TRBJ1-4|-|-
CASSLVGVGWHLFF
TGTGCCAGCAGCTTAGTTGGAGTTGGGTGGCACCTGTTTTTT
>TRBV2|TRBJ1-4|-|-
CASSESEKLFF
TGTGCCAGCAGTGAGAGTGAAAAACTGTTTTTT
>TRBV6-1|TRBJ1-6|-|-
CASSLQGPNNSPLHF
TGTGCCAGCAGTTTACAGGGCCCAAATAATTCACCCCTCCACTTT
>TRBV5-1|TRBJ2-2|once|-
CASSLQSANTGELFF
TGCGCCAGCAGCCTTCAAAGCGCGAACACCGGGGAGCTGTTTTTT
>TRBV27|TRBJ1-1|-|TRBD1
CASSYGQGLITEAFF
TGTGCCAGCAGTTACGGACAGGGGTTGATCACTGAAGCTTTCTTT
>TRBV19|TRBJ2-1|few|-
CASSNNEGQFF
TGTGCCAGTAGTAACAACGAGGGGCAGTTCTTC
>TRBV19|TRBJ2-5|-|TRBD2
CASSPGLAGGPQETQYF
TGTGCCAGTAGTCCCGGACTAGCGGGGGGCCCGCAAGAGACCCAGTACTTC